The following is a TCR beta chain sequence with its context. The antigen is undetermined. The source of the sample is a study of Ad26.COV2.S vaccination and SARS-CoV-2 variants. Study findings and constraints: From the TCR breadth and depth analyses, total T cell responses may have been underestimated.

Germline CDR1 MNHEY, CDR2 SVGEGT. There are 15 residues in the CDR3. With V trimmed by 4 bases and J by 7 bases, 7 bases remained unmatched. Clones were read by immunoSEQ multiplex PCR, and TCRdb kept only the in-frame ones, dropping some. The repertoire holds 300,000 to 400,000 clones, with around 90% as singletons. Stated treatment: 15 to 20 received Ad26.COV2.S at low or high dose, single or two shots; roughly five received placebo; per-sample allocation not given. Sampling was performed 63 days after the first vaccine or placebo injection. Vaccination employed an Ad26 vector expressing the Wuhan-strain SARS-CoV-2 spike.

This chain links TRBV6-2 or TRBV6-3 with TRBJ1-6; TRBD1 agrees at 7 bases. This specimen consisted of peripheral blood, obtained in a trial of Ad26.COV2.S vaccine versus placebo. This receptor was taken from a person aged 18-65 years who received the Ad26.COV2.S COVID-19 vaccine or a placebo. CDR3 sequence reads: CASSSSGQRNSPLHF. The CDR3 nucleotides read TGTGCCAGCAGTTCATCGGGACAGCGAAATTCACCCCTCCACTTT.